This is a list of T cell receptor beta chains from one sample in a study of blood T cell repertoires in COVID-19. Libraries were prepared by immunoSEQ multiplex PCR; TCRdb keeps only in-frame clonotypes and omits some of them. The profile covers roughly 290,000 clones, with approximately 83% appearing a single time and about 4.1% taken by the ten largest. Sequencing input: PBMCs or T cells enriched from blood (not recorded which). These receptors came from a woman under 40 who had recovered from COVID-19. CDR3s include the opening cysteine and the closing phenylalanine or tryptophan. The D gene is left open where the match is weak. Expanded clones are given a class, and other clones once, few, many or no size at all.

v_gene,len,j_gene,abundance,d_gene,CDR3nt,CDR3aa
TRBV4-2,21,TRBJ1-1,.,TRBD1,TGTGCCAGCAGCCAGTTTATACGACTCCGGGACAGGGTTAGGGGGAACACTGAAGCTTTCTTT,CASSQFIRLRDRVRGNTEAFF
TRBV20-1,10,TRBJ2-5,.,.,TGCAGTGCCAGGGGAGAGACCCAGTACTTC,CSARGETQYF
TRBV11-2,13,TRBJ2-7,.,TRBD2,TGTGCCAGCAGCTCTGGGAGGGGATACGAGCAGTACTTC,CASSSGRGYEQYF
TRBV9,14,TRBJ1-6,few,TRBD1,TGTGCCAGCAGCGCCGGGACAGGGAATTCACCCCTCCACTTT,CASSAGTGNSPLHF
TRBV18,14,TRBJ1-4,.,TRBD1,TGTGCCAGCTCACCGGACAGGGTGGATGAAAAACTGTTTTTT,CASSPDRVDEKLFF
TRBV19,14,TRBJ2-7,.,.,TGTGCCAGTAGTATAACAAGCACAGACTACGAGCAGTACTTC,CASSITSTDYEQYF
TRBV10-1,15,TRBJ2-5,.,.,TGCGCCAGCAGTGAGTCGGCCTCGCGGCAAGAGACCCAGTACTTC,CASSESASRQETQYF
TRBV10-1,14,TRBJ1-6,.,.,TGCGCCAGCACTCCGGACCGGAGGGTTTCACCCCTCCACTTT,CASTPDRRVSPLHF
TRBV7-8,19,TRBJ2-2,once,TRBD1,TGTGCCAGCAGCTTAAAGGGCCCAGCCGGGACAGGGGTCACCGGGGAGCTGTTTTTT,CASSLKGPAGTGVTGELFF
TRBV11-3,12,TRBJ1-1,.,TRBD1,TGTGCCAGCAGCTTAGGACAGGGAATGACTTTCTTT,CASSLGQGMTFF
TRBV28,18,TRBJ1-1,.,TRBD1,TGTGCCAGCAGGCCTACTCTGACAGGGGGGGTCTACGACACTGAAGCTTTCTTT,CASRPTLTGGVYDTEAFF
TRBV6-2/TRBV6-3,17,TRBJ2-3,.,TRBD1,TGTGCCAGCAGTTACCAGGAGACAGGGGGCGAAACAGATACGCAGTATTTT,CASSYQETGGETDTQYF
TRBV18,15,TRBJ2-2,.,.,TGTGCCAGCTCCCAAGGGACACCAAGAACCGGGGAGCTGTTTTTT,CASSQGTPRTGELFF
TRBV30,12,TRBJ1-1,few,.,TGTGCCTGGAGCGGGACACCTTGGGAAGCTTTCTTT,CAWSGTPWEAFF
TRBV5-1,15,TRBJ1-1,.,.,TGCGCCAGCAGCTCGAACAGGGCTGGGAACACTGAAGCTTTCTTT,CASSSNRAGNTEAFF
TRBV5-6,17,TRBJ1-2,.,TRBD1,TGTGCCAGCAGCTGGGCCTCCGGGACAGGGGTTAGCTATGGCTACACCTTC,CASSWASGTGVSYGYTF
TRBV6-5,16,TRBJ1-2,.,.,TGTGCCAGCAGTTATTCGTTTGTCTCGGCGGCTTATGGCTACACCTTC,CASSYSFVSAAYGYTF
TRBV5-5,16,TRBJ2-3,.,.,TGTGCCAGCAGCTTAGAGACAGTAGAGAGCACAGATACGCAGTATTTT,CASSLETVESTDTQYF
TRBV11-2,16,TRBJ2-7,.,TRBD1,TGTGCCAGCAGCCAACACAGGGGGCGCGGCCCCTACGAGCAGTACTTC,CASSQHRGRGPYEQYF
TRBV7-8,13,TRBJ2-4,.,.,TGTGCCAGCAGCTTACGACTAGTAAACATTCAGTACTTC,CASSLRLVNIQYF
TRBV28,17,TRBJ2-1,.,.,TGTGCCAGCAGCCTAAAACCAGGACAGTGGATCGGCAATGAGCAGTTCTTC,CASSLKPGQWIGNEQFF
TRBV7-9,16,TRBJ1-3,.,.,TGTGCCAGCAGCTTAGGCCGGGGAACTTCTGGAAACACCATATATTTT,CASSLGRGTSGNTIYF
TRBV25-1,15,TRBJ2-1,.,TRBD2,TGTGCCAGCAGTGAAGATGGCGGGGGAGTCAATGAGCAGTTCTTC,CASSEDGGGVNEQFF
TRBV19,17,TRBJ2-5,.,TRBD1,TGTGCCAGTAGTACCTCACTATTCCGGGACAGGGAAGAGACCCAGTACTTC,CASSTSLFRDREETQYF
TRBV10-3,13,TRBJ2-7,once,TRBD2,TGTGCCACCTTAGCGGGAGACATCTACGAGCAGTACTTC,CATLAGDIYEQYF
TRBV11-2,15,TRBJ2-1,.,TRBD2,TGTGCCAGCAGCGTTCGGGCGGGAGGAAACAATGAGCAGTTCTTC,CASSVRAGGNNEQFF
TRBV4-1,14,TRBJ1-1,once,.,TGCGCCAGCAGCCTCCGGGAGCTGGGGACTGAAGCTTTCTTT,CASSLRELGTEAFF
TRBV27,13,TRBJ1-1,.,.,TGTGCCAGCAGTTTCGGACAGAGAACTGAAGCTTTCTTT,CASSFGQRTEAFF
TRBV6-2/TRBV6-3,15,TRBJ2-7,.,TRBD2,TGTGCCAGCAGCTTAGCGGGCCTGGACTCCTACGAGCAGTACTTC,CASSLAGLDSYEQYF
TRBV27,16,TRBJ1-2,few,.,TGTGCCAGCAGTCCGACGCAAACAGGCCCGATCTATGGCTACACCTTC,CASSPTQTGPIYGYTF
TRBV28,13,TRBJ2-2,.,.,TGTGCCAGCAGTTTCCAGAACACCGGGGAGCTGTTTTTT,CASSFQNTGELFF
TRBV7-9,16,TRBJ2-3,.,.,TGTGCCAGCAGCTTAGCGGCTAGCTATTCATCAGATACGCAGTATTTT,CASSLAASYSSDTQYF
TRBV5-6,14,TRBJ1-2,.,TRBD1,TGTGCCAGCAGCTCGCCCGGGACAGGGAGCGGCTACACCTTC,CASSSPGTGSGYTF
TRBV5-1,17,TRBJ1-1,.,TRBD1,TGCGCCAGCAGCTTGGCCGAAGGGACAGCATATCGCACTGAAGCTTTCTTT,CASSLAEGTAYRTEAFF
TRBV19,24,TRBJ2-5,.,TRBD2,TGTGCCAGTAGTCCCGCCCTTTGGATAGCGGGGGCCCGAAACGCCCCAAATGATAAAGAGACCCAGTACTTC,CASSPALWIAGARNAPNDKETQYF
TRBV6-5,15,TRBJ2-2,.,TRBD1,TGTGCCAGCAGGCGGGACAGGGCGAGGTCCGGGGAGCTGTTTTTT,CASRRDRARSGELFF
TRBV10-1,11,TRBJ1-1,.,.,TGCGCCAGCAGTGATCGGACAGAAGCTTTCTTT,CASSDRTEAFF
TRBV12-3/TRBV12-4,13,TRBJ2-7,.,.,TGTGCCAGCAGTTCCACAGGGTCCTACGAGCAGTACTTC,CASSSTGSYEQYF
TRBV6-4,15,TRBJ2-1,.,TRBD2,TGTGCCAGCAGTGAAACTAGCGGGCTCTACAATGAGCAGTTCTTC,CASSETSGLYNEQFF